These 30 T cell receptor beta chains originate from one sample sequenced in a study of vaccination effects on CD4 cells after COVID-19. Culture proceeded for approximately 10 days, and CD4+ T cells were then isolated. It was two doses of either the BNT162b2 or mRNA-1273 vaccine that participants received. Only in-frame clones appear in the TCRdb table, and some are missing; sequencing was by immunoSEQ multiplex PCR. The sample records 66,000 or so clones, about 74% being singletons. No antigen has been assigned to these receptors. This sample comprised CD4+ T cells from PBMCs cultured without peptide, obtained after COVID-19 vaccination. These receptors were collected from a human donor who received a COVID-19 vaccine.

V and J are TRBV2 and TRBJ2-6, with TRBD1 matching over 7 bases. Germline V gene lookup returns CDR1 SNHLY and CDR2 FYNNEI. V shed 6 bases and J 1 base; nucleotides not matched to a gene: 0. The CDR3 runs 14 residues. CDR3 sequence (DNA): TGTGCCAGCAGACAGGGGTCTGGGGCCAACGTCCTGACTTTC. It specifies CASRQGSGANVLTF.

V usage is TRBV27 and J usage is TRBJ1-2; possibly TRBD1 for D (5 bases). The length of the CDR3 is 14 residues. Germline-derived CDR1 and CDR2 are MNHEY and SMNVEV (reference sequence). V lost 3 bases and J 2 bases, leaving 10 bases between the germline ends. DNA for the CDR3: TGTGCCAGCAGTTTTGGGCGGGGGAACTATGGCTACACCTTC. Its translation is CASSFGRGNYGYTF.

This clone was counted once. The rearrangement uses TRBV6-2 or TRBV6-3 and TRBJ2-2; the D gene is possibly TRBD1 (6 bases). This CDR3 contains 15 residues. V lost 4 bases and J lost 5, with 14 bases in between. Germline CDR1 reads MNHEY; CDR2 reads SVGEGT. The CDR3 sequence: CASSSWGRGTGELFF. CDR3 DNA: TGTGCCAGCAGTTCATGGGGGCGCGGAACCGGGGAGCTGTTTTTT.

The chain links TRBV23-1 to TRBJ1-5, with 10 bases aligning to TRBD1. TRBV23-1 is treated as an ORF (open reading frame) with a function not yet certain. The ends lost 2 bases at V and 5 bases at J; junction bases unmatched: 9. The length of the CDR3 is 17 residues. CDR3 nucleotides: TGCGCCAGCAGTCAAACATCAGGGGGACAGGGGTATCAGCCCCAGCATTTT. Protein: CASSQTSGGQGYQPQHF.

This clone turned up a few times. The V call is TRBV28, the J call TRBJ1-1; D remains unclear. V was pared by 7 bases and J by 1 base, with 10 bases between. Germline CDR1 and CDR2: MDHEN and SYDVKM. This CDR3 is 13 amino acids long. The CDR3 reads CASTESSNTEAFF. In DNA form, the CDR3 reads TGTGCCAGCACCGAGTCCTCGAACACTGAAGCTTTCTTT.

The CDR3 region is CASSQHWGTARSGNTIYF. Written as DNA, the CDR3 is TGTGCCAGCAGTCAACATTGGGGGACAGCCCGATCTGGAAACACCATATATTTT. The rearrangement links TRBV12-1 to TRBJ1-3; no DNA check was done on the table's D call, TRBD1. TRBV12-1 is classified as a pseudogene. The CDR3 covers 18 residues.

The chain recombines TRBV5-1 with TRBJ2-6; the match to TRBD1 covers 9 bases. CDR1 is SGHRS, CDR2 YFSETQ, per germline. Losses at the gene ends were 0 bases for V and 0 bases for J; bases not matched to a gene: 7. The CDR3 length is 19 residues. DNA for the CDR3: TGCGCCAGCAGCTTGGCCGGACAGGGGACCGTCTCTGGGGCCAACGTCCTGACTTTC. It translates to CASSLAGQGTVSGANVLTF.

This chain uses TRBV5-1 with TRBJ2-7, with a possible D match to TRBD2 (7 bases). With 0 bases removed from V and 3 bases from J, the gap between germline ends came to 13 bases. CDR1 is SGHRS, CDR2 YFSETQ, per germline. The CDR3 covers 15 residues. CDR3 DNA sequence: TGCGCCAGCAGCTTGGGCGGGGGCGGGTACTACGAGCAGTACGTC. Translation gives CASSLGGGGYYEQYV.

This chain links TRBV6-5 with TRBJ1-2; D remains ambiguous. Trimming cost V 7 bases and J 7 bases, with 16 bases left between them. The CDR3 has 13 amino acids. In germline, CDR1 is MNHEY, CDR2 SVGAGI. The CDR3 region has the DNA TGTGCCAGCAATTCTCAATGGTCCGGTGGCTACACCTTC. This codes for CASNSQWSGGYTF.

This clone showed up just a few times. This sequence joins TRBV19 and TRBJ1-5, with D possibly TRBD1 on 5 matching bases. Trimming took off 7 bases at V and 4 bases at J, with 17 bases between the two ends. Germline V CDR1 and CDR2: LNHDA, SQIVND (reference sequence). The CDR3 totals 15 residues. The CDR3 sequence is CASIYTGGPNQPQHF. The CDR3 DNA sequence: TGTGCCAGTATCTATACTGGGGGACCTAATCAGCCCCAGCATTTT.

The chain is built from TRBV13 and TRBJ1-2, with TRBD1 identical over 8 bases. After removal of 5 bases from V and 5 bases from J, the junction contained 10 bases not matched to a gene. The CDR3 totals 15 residues. CDR1 and CDR2 (germline): PRHDT, FYEKMQ (reference sequence). CDR3 protein: CASSTRQGSGYGYTF. CDR3 sequence (DNA): TGTGCCAGCAGCACGCGACAGGGGAGTGGGTATGGCTACACCTTC.

CDR3 in amino acids: CASRTRVIGSPLHF. Written as DNA, the CDR3 is TGTGCCAGCAGGACGAGGGTAATTGGTTCACCCCTCCACTTT. The chain employs TRBV6-5 and TRBJ1-6; D is unclear. Trimming cost V 6 bases and J 9 bases, with 15 bases left between them. CDR1 and CDR2 (germline): MNHEY, SVGAGI. This CDR3 comprises 14 residues.

The chain couples TRBV4-3 to TRBJ2-4; TRBD1 agrees at 8 bases. The CDR3 is 13 amino acids. Germline values: CDR1 LGHNA, CDR2 YSLEER. J lost 5 bases, V lost 5 bases, and 2 bases had no gene match. The CDR3 loop is CASSADRENIQYF. CDR3 in DNA: TGCGCCAGCAGCGCGGACAGGGAAAACATTCAGTACTTC.

The chain links TRBV21-1 to TRBJ2-2. TRBV21-1 is flagged as a pseudogene. This CDR3 has 11 residues. DNA of the CDR3: TGTGCCAGCGAATCGGACGGGGAGCTGTTTTTT. As protein: CASESDGELFF.

CDR3: CASSTRTGLEKLFF. The CDR3 nucleotides are TGTGCCAGCAGCACCCGGACGGGACTAGAAAAACTGTTTTTT. V and J are TRBV13 and TRBJ1-4, with D possibly matching TRBD1 (5 bases). Trimming took off 5 bases at V and 8 bases at J, with 15 bases between the two ends. The CDR3 length is 14 residues. Germline CDR1 is PRHDT and CDR2 is FYEKMQ (reference sequence).

A single count supports this clone. Other DNA sequences within the sample encode an identical CDR3. CDR3 nucleotide sequence: TGTGCCAGCTCACCGGGACAGGGTGGTAACTATGGCTACACCTTC. Protein: CASSPGQGGNYGYTF. The chain couples TRBV18 to TRBJ1-2; 9 positions match TRBD1. Germline CDR1 is KGHSH and CDR2 is LQKENI. The J segment lost 1 base and the V segment lost 3 bases, leaving 3 bases of the junction unmatched. The CDR3 contains 15 residues.

V and J are TRBV29-1 and TRBJ1-1; 10 positions agree with TRBD1. Germline CDR1 reads SQVTM; CDR2 reads ANQGSEA. The junction had 6 bases not matched to a gene; V was cut back by 6 bases and J by 5 bases. The CDR3 runs 13 residues. The CDR3 DNA reads TGCAGCGTCCGAGGACAGGGGGGGACTGAAGCTTTCTTT. It encodes CSVRGQGGTEAFF.

The chain couples TRBV11-2 to TRBJ2-3, with TRBD2 matching 8 bases. The CDR3 runs to 16 residues. J was trimmed by 4 bases and V by 6 bases; bases with no gene match: 12. The germline V gene encodes CDR1 SGHAT and CDR2 FQNNGV. In nucleotides, the CDR3 is TGTGCCAGCAGGGGGGCTGGGACTAGATACGCAGATACGCAGTATTTT. It translates to CASRGAGTRYADTQYF. Based on the CDR3 plus reference TRBV11-2 and TRBJ2-3, the full variable domain is EAGVAQSPRYKIIEKRQSVAFWCNPISGHATLYWYQQILGQGPKLLIQFQNNGVVDDSQLPKDRFSAERLKGVDSTLKIQPAKLEDSAVYLCASRGAGTRYADTQYFGPGTRLTVL.

This chain joins TRBV5-1 and TRBJ1-2; D unresolved. Between the trimmed V and J ends, which lost 4 bases and 2 bases, there was a span of 9 bases. CDR1 and CDR2 (germline): SGHRS, YFSETQ. The CDR3 consists of 13 residues. Here the CDR3 reads CASSPTVNYGYTF. Here the CDR3 DNA reads TGCGCCAGCAGCCCGACCGTCAACTATGGCTACACCTTC.

The chain employs TRBV5-4 and TRBJ2-2; the match to TRBD2 covers 10 bases. CDR1 and CDR2 from the germline V gene are SGHNT and YYREEE (reference sequence). The V gene end was trimmed by 3 bases and the J gene end by 5 bases; junction bases not matched to a gene: 16. This CDR3 has 19 amino acids. The CDR3 region is CASSSIQRGGFLGTGELFF. CDR3 nucleotide sequence: TGTGCCAGCAGCTCTATACAGCGGGGGGGCTTTCTTGGGACCGGGGAGCTGTTTTTT.

This clone was recorded a few times. The V and J genes are TRBV5-1 and TRBJ2-2; D gene unclear. Germline V lookup: CDR1 SGHRS, CDR2 YFSETQ. The CDR3 is 14 residues long. Trimming took 0 bases from V and 1 from J, leaving 4 bases between them. The CDR3 DNA reads TGCGCCAGCAGCTTGGAGGGGAACACCGGGGAGCTGTTTTTT. Its protein is CASSLEGNTGELFF.

The chain has TRBV9 and TRBJ1-4, with D perhaps TRBD1 (6 bases). Germline assignment: CDR1 SGDLS and CDR2 YYNGEE. CDR3 length: 18 residues. V was trimmed by 3 bases and J by 0 bases, leaving 18 bases between them. The CDR3 spells CASSAKQGRGATNEKLFF. In DNA, the CDR3 is TGTGCCAGCAGCGCTAAACAGGGAAGGGGAGCAACTAATGAAAAACTGTTTTTT.

This clone occurred a few times. The CDR3: CASSQASGGEKLFF. CDR3 DNA: TGTGCCAGCAGCCAAGCTTCAGGTGGTGAAAAACTGTTTTTT. V gene TRBV3-1 (or the pseudogene TRBV3-2) combines with J gene TRBJ1-4; D unresolved. The ends were cut back, 1 base at V and 7 bases at J, with 10 bases in the middle. This CDR3 comprises 14 residues. Germline lookup yields CDR1 LGHDT and CDR2 YNNKEL (reference sequence).

The chain couples TRBV27 to TRBJ2-6; D is unclear. The CDR3 contains 16 residues. CDR1 MNHEY and CDR2 SMNVEV come from the germline V gene (reference sequence). Trimming shortened V by 3 bases and J by 0 bases, and 9 bases separated the two germline ends. The CDR3, as DNA: TGTGCCAGCAGTTTGGTCAGTAACTCTGGGGCCAACGTCCTGACTTTC. As protein: CASSLVSNSGANVLTF.

The chain has TRBV29-1 and TRBJ2-1; D ambiguous. CDR3 length: 11 residues. The V gene's germline CDR1 is SQVTM and CDR2 ANQGSEA. Trimming left V 4 bases short and J 7 bases short, with 8 bases between. The CDR3 region is CSVGGLNEQFF. The CDR3 nucleotides are TGCAGCGTTGGGGGTTTGAATGAGCAGTTCTTC.

The chain recombines TRBV24-1 with TRBJ2-3; possible D gene TRBD2, 5 bases. V was shortened by 3 bases and J by 1 base, with 19 bases between the two germline ends. Germline V lookup: CDR1 KGHDR, CDR2 SFDVKD. The CDR3 extends over 18 amino acids. The CDR3 coding sequence is TGTGCCACCAGTGATATAACGGGGAGCACGGGTGGCACAGATACGCAGTATTTT. It is translated as CATSDITGSTGGTDTQYF.

This clone was seen a few times. The chain couples TRBV2 to TRBJ1-3; D is ambiguous. Germline CDR1 SNHLY, CDR2 FYNNEI. The CDR3 consists of 14 residues. The V and J ends lost 8 bases and 0 bases respectively, with 11 bases between them. The CDR3 here is CASRRESSGNTIYF. The CDR3 bases are TGTGCCAGCCGGCGGGAGAGCTCTGGAAACACCATATATTTT.

The V gene is TRBV7-9, the J gene TRBJ1-1; perhaps TRBD1 as D (6 bases). The germline CDR1 and CDR2 sequences are SEHNR and FQNEAQ (reference sequence). The CDR3 loop spans 14 amino acids. V lost 2 bases, J lost 1 base, and 8 bases lay in between. In DNA, the CDR3 is TGTGCCAGCAGCTTAAGGGGGGCGAACACTGAAGCTTTCTTT. It specifies CASSLRGANTEAFF. Full variable domain (outside the CDR3, taken from reference TRBV7-9 and TRBJ1-1): DTGVSQNPRHKITKRGQNVTFRCDPISEHNRLYWYRQTLGQGPEFLTYFQNEAQLEKSRLLSDRFSAERPKGSFSTLEIQRTEQGDSAMYLCASSLRGANTEAFFGQGTRLTVV.

The chain couples TRBV18 to TRBJ2-5, with 8 bases aligning to TRBD2. From germline, CDR1 is KGHSH and CDR2 LQKENI. The CDR3 spans 13 residues. V lost 4 bases, J lost 5 bases, and 3 bases stayed unmatched. The DNA for the CDR3 is TGTGCCAGCTCACTTAGCGGGGCGGAGACCCAGTACTTC. As protein: CASSLSGAETQYF.

The chain has TRBV18 and TRBJ2-1; no clear D gene. V was pared by 2 bases and J by 6 bases, with 11 bases between. This CDR3 region has 14 residues. Germline loops: CDR1 KGHSH, CDR2 LQKENI. CDR3 coding DNA: TGTGCCAGCTCACCAGACCTCACCTCCAATGAGCAGTTCTTC. Translated, it gives CASSPDLTSNEQFF.